In this sample, the clone carrying this TCR beta chain turned up many times. Its antigen is not identified. This CDR3 is built from 15 residues. Germline V lookup: CDR1 MGHRA, CDR2 YSYEKL. Unmatched junction bases numbered 2, after V lost 2 bases and J lost 4 bases. This specimen comes from a study of T-cell memory formation after mild COVID-19. Study-level findings and limits: Clones shrinking from day 15 to 85 showed even CD4/CD8 mixes; later expanders tilted CD4+. Second-wave clones that peaked on day 37 lacked confirmed SARS-CoV-2 specificity.

Each CDR3 protein gets one entry after TCRdb re-called the 5' RACE reads with MiXCR. The data show a few hundred thousand distinct CDR3 sequences, 20% to 25% seen once. The source of this sequence is an adult woman who had mild COVID-19 (a few samples of this study predate the infection). Cell type and time point are not known. Sequencing used PBMCs or a T cell subset sorted from them (not recorded which). The gene calls are TRBV4-1 and TRBJ2-3; 11 bases map to TRBD1. Here the CDR3 DNA reads TGCGCCAGCAGCCAACGGACAGGGGGCCCAGATACGCAGTATTTT. Residues: CASSQRTGGPDTQYF.